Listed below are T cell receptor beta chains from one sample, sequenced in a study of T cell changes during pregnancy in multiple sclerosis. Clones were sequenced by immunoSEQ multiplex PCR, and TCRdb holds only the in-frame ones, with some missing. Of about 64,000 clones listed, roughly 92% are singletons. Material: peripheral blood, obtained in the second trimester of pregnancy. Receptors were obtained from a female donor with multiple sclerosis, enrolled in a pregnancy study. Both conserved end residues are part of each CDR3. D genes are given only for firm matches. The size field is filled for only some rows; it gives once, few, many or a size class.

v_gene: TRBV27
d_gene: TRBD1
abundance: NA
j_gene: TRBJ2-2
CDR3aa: CASSLGTGMGTGELFF
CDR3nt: TGTGCCAGCAGTTTAGGGACAGGGATGGGCACCGGGGAGCTGTTTTTT

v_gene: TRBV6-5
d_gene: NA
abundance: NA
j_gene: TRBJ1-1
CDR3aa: CASSYTGTGETEAFF
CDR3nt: TGTGCCAGCAGTTACACGGGAACGGGTGAAACTGAAGCTTTCTTT

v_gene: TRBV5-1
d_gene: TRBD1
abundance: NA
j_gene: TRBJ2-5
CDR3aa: CASSSRGTEQETQYF
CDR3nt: TGCGCCAGCAGCTCACGAGGGACAGAGCAAGAGACCCAGTACTTC

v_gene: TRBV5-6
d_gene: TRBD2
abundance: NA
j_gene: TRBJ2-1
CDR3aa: CASSLELAGENNEQFF
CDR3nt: TGTGCCAGCAGCTTGGAACTAGCGGGAGAGAACAATGAGCAGTTCTTC

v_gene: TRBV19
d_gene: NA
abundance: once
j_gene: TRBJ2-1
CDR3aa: CASRPGFRVHEQFF
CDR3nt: TGTGCCAGTAGGCCAGGATTCAGGGTGCATGAGCAGTTCTTC

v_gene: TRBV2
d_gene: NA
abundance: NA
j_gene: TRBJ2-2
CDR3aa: CASRTGWDAGELFF
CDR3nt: TGTGCCAGCAGGACAGGTTGGGACGCCGGGGAGCTGTTTTTT

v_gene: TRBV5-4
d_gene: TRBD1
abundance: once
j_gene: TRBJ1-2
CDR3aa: CASSSPGGEDYGYTF
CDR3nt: TGTGCCAGCAGCTCGCCAGGGGGCGAGGACTATGGCTACACCTTC

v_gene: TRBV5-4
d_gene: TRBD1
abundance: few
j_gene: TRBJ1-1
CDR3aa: CASSSPGQGFGTEAFF
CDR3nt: TGTGCCAGCAGCTCACCGGGACAGGGATTTGGCACTGAAGCTTTCTTT

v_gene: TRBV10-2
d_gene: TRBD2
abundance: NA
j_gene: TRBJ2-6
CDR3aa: CASSEIGDYGSGANVLTF
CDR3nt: TGCGCCAGCAGTGAAATAGGGGACTATGGTTCCGGGGCCAACGTCCTGACTTTC

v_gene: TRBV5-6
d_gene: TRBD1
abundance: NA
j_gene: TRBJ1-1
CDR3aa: CASSTGTGRNTEAFF
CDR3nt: TGTGCCAGCAGCACGGGGACAGGGAGGAACACTGAAGCTTTCTTT

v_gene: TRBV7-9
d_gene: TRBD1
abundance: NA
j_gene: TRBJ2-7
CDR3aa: CASSTRQGSYEQYF
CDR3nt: TGTGCCAGCAGCACGCGACAGGGTAGCTACGAGCAGTACTTC

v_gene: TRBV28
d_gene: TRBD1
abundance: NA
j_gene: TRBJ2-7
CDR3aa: CASSSGQVIHEQYF
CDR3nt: TGTGCCAGCAGTTCCGGACAGGTAATCCACGAGCAGTACTTC

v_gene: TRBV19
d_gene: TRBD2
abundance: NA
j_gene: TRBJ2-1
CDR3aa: CASSRGTSGGSSYNEQFF
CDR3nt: TGTGCCAGTAGTAGAGGGACTAGCGGAGGGAGCTCCTACAATGAGCAGTTCTTC

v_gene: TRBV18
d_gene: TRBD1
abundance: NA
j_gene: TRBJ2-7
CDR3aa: CASSLGQGTAYEQYF
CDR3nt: TGTGCCAGCTCGCTTGGACAGGGTACGGCCTACGAGCAGTACTTC

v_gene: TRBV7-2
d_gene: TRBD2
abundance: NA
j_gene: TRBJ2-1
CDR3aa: CATSGGRSYEQFF
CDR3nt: TGTGCCACCTCCGGCGGGAGGTCGTATGAGCAGTTCTTC

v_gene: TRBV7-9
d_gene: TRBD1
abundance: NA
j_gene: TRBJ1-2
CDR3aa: CASSSDRGLANNYGYTF
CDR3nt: TGTGCCAGCAGCTCTGACAGGGGGCTGGCCAACAACTATGGCTACACCTTC

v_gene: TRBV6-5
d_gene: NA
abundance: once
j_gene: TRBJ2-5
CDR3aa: CASSTGVWETQYF
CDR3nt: TGTGCCAGCAGTACGGGGGTCTGGGAGACCCAGTACTTC

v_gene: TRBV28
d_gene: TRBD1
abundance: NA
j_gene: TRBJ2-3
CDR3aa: CASTTTGTGGVWVTDTQYF
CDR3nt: TGTGCCAGCACTACTACCGGGACAGGGGGTGTTTGGGTCACAGATACGCAGTATTTT

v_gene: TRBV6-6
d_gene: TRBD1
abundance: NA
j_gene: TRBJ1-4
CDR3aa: CASSYSSRTGEEKLFF
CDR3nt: TGTGCCAGCAGTTACTCGTCTCGGACAGGGGAGGAAAAACTGTTTTTT

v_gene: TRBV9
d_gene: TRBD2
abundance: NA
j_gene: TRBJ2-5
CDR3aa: CASSVVREGGEQYF
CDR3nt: TGTGCCAGCAGCGTAGTGCGGGAGGGTGGGGAGCAGTACTTC

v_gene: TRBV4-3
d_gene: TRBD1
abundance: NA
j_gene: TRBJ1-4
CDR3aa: CASSRRQGANEKLFF
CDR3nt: TGCGCCAGCAGCCGACGACAGGGGGCTAATGAAAAACTGTTTTTT

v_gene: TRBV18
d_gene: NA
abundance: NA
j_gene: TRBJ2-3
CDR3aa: CASSPLSGDTQYF
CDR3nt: TGTGCCAGCTCACCACTGAGCGGAGATACGCAGTATTTT

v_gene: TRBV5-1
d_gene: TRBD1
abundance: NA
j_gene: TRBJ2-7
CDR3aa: CASSLVGQGPYEQYF
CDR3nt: TGCGCCAGCAGCTTGGTCGGACAGGGACCCTACGAGCAGTACTTC

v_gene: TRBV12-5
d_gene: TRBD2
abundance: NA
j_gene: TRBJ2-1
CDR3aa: CASGLGDYPANEQFF
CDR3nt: TGTGCTAGTGGTTTGGGGGACTACCCGGCTAATGAGCAGTTCTTC

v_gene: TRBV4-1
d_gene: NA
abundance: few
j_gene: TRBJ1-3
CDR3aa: CASSLTIIRNTIYF
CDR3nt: TGCGCCAGCTCATTGACTATTATAAGAAACACCATATATTTT

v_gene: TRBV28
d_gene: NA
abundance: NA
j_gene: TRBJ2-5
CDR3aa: CASTPPEGAETQYF
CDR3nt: TGTGCCAGCACTCCCCCGGAGGGGGCAGAGACCCAGTACTTC

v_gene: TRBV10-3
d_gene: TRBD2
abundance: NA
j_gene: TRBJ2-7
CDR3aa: CAISESTGGEVTYEQYF
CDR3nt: TGTGCCATCAGTGAGTCGACGGGGGGAGAGGTAACCTACGAGCAGTACTTC

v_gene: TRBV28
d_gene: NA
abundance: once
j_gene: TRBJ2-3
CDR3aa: CASSSTTDTQYF
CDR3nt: TGTGCCAGCAGCTCAACTACAGATACGCAGTATTTT

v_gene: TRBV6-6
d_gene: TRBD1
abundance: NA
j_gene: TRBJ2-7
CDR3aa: CASATGVTYEQYF
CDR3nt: TGTGCCAGCGCAACAGGGGTCACCTACGAGCAGTACTTC

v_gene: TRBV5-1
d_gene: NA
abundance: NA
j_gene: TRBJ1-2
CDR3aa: CASSLDFARGYTF
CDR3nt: TGCGCCAGCAGCTTGGACTTCGCTCGGGGCTACACCTTC

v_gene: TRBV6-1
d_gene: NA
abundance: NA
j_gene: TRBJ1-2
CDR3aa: CANDRINHGYTF
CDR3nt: TGTGCCAACGACAGGATAAACCATGGCTACACCTTC

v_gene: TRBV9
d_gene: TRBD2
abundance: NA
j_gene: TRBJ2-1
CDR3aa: CASTPGLALNEQFF
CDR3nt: TGTGCCAGCACTCCGGGACTAGCTTTAAATGAGCAGTTCTTC

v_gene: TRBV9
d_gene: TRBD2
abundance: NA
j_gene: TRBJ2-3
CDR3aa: CASSVEISGIGTDTQYF
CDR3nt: TGTGCCAGCAGCGTAGAGATTAGCGGGATCGGCACAGATACGCAGTATTTT

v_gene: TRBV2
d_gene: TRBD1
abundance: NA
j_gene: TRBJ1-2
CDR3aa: CASSDRQGFFDGYTF
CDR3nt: TGTGCCAGCAGTGATCGACAGGGATTTTTCGATGGCTACACCTTC

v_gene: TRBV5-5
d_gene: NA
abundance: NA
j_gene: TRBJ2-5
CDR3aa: CASSSPGIRETQYF
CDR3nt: TGTGCCAGCAGCTCCCCCGGGATAAGGGAGACCCAGTACTTC

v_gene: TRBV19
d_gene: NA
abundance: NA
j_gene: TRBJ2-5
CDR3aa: CASSTAAQETQYF
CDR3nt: TGTGCCAGTAGTACGGCGGCTCAAGAGACCCAGTACTTC

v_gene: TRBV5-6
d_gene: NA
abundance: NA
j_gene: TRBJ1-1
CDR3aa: CASSLLRVSNTEAFF
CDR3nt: TGTGCCAGCAGCTTACTCAGGGTATCGAACACTGAAGCTTTCTTT

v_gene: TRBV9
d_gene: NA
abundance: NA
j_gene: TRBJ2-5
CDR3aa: CASSGGWRAQETQYF
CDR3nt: TGTGCCAGCAGCGGGGGCTGGAGGGCCCAAGAGACCCAGTACTTC

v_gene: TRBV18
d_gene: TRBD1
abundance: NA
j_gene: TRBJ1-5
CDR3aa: CASSRTGERQPQHF
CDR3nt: TGTGCCAGCTCCAGGACAGGGGAACGTCAGCCCCAGCATTTT

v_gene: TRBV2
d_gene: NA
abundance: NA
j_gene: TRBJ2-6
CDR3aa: CASMGASGANVLTF
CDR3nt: TGTGCCAGCATGGGGGCGTCTGGGGCCAACGTCCTGACTTTC

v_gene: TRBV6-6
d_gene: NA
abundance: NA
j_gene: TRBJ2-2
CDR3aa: CASSPQGGTGELFF
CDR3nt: TGTGCCAGCAGTCCGCAGGGAGGCACCGGGGAGCTGTTTTTT

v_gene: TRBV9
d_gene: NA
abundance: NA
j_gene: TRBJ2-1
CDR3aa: CASSVGGSIYEQFF
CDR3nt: TGTGCCAGCAGCGTAGGTGGTAGCATCTATGAGCAGTTCTTC

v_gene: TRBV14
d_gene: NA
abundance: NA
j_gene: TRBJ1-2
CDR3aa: CASSQAQGYGYTF
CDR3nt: TGTGCCAGCAGCCAAGCCCAGGGATATGGCTACACCTTC

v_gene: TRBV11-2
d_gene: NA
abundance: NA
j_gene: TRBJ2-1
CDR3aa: CASSPSPAAGSYNEQFF
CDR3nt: TGTGCCAGCAGCCCCTCGCCGGCAGCGGGTTCCTACAATGAGCAGTTCTTC

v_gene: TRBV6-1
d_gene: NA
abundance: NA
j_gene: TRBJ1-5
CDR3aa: CASSESPYPGYQPQHF
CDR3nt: TGTGCCAGCAGTGAATCCCCTTATCCAGGGTATCAGCCCCAGCATTTT

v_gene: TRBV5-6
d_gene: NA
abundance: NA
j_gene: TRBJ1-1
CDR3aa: CASSRTDYLDTEAFF
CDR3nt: TGTGCCAGCAGCAGGACGGACTATCTGGACACTGAAGCTTTCTTT

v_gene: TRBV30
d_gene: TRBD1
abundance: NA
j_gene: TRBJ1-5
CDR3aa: CAWTRTGDQPQHF
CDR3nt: TGTGCCTGGACCAGGACAGGGGATCAGCCCCAGCATTTT

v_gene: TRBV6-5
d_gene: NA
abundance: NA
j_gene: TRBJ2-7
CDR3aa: CASSLRGEQYF
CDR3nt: TGTGCCAGCAGTTTACGGGGGGAGCAGTACTTC

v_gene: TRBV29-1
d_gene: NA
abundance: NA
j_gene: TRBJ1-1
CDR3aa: CSVVRGINTEAFF
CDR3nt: TGCAGCGTTGTTCGGGGGATCAACACTGAAGCTTTCTTT

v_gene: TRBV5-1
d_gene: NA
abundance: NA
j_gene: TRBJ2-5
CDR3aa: CASSGGASLGKTQYF
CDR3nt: TGCGCCAGCAGCGGCGGGGCTAGCTTGGGGAAGACCCAGTACTTC

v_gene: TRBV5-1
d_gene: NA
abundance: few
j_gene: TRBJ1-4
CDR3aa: CASKTGATNEKLFF
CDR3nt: TGCGCCAGCAAGACAGGTGCAACTAATGAAAAACTGTTTTTT

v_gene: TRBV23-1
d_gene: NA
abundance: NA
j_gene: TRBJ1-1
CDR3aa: CASSQLTTANTEAFF
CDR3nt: TGCGCCAGCAGTCAGTTAACCACAGCGAACACTGAAGCTTTCTTT

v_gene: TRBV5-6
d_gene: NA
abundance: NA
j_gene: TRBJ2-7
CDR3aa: CASSAGLSYEQYF
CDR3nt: TGTGCCAGCAGCGCCGGACTGTCCTACGAGCAGTACTTC

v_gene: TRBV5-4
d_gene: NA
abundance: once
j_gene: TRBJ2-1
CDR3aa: CASSLALSYNEQFF
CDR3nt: TGTGCCAGCAGCTTGGCTCTCTCCTACAATGAGCAGTTCTTC

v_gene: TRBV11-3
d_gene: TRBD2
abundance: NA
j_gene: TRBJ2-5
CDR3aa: CASSGRGASGKETQYF
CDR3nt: TGTGCCAGCAGCGGACGGGGGGCTAGCGGGAAAGAGACCCAGTACTTC

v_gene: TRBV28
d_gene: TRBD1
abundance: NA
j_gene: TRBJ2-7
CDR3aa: CASRTPGGESYEQYF
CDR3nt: TGTGCCAGCAGAACCCCAGGGGGAGAAAGCTACGAGCAGTACTTC

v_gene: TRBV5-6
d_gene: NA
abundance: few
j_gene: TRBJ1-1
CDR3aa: CASSLVPEQAFF
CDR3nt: TGTGCCAGCAGCTTGGTCCCGGAGCAAGCTTTCTTT

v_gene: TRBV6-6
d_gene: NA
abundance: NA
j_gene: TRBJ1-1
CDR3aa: CASRNLGSDTEAFF
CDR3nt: TGTGCCAGCAGAAACCTCGGGTCCGACACTGAAGCTTTCTTT

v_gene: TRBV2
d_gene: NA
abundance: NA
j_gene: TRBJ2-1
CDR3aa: CASSLDWNSYNEQFF
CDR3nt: TGTGCCAGCAGTTTGGACTGGAACTCCTACAATGAGCAGTTCTTC

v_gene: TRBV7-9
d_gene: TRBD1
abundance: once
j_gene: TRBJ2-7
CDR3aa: CASSGQTGTYEQYF
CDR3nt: TGTGCCAGCAGCGGCCAGACAGGGACCTACGAGCAGTACTTC